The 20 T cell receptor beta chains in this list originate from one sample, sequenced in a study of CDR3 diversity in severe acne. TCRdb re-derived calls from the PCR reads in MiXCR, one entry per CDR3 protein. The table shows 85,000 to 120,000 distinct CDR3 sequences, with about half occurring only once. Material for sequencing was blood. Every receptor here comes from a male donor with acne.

Written as DNA, the CDR3 is TGCAGTGCTCTTGGACTAGCGGGAGGAACCCCAGATACGCAGTATTTT. It is translated as CSALGLAGGTPDTQYF. The V gene is TRBV20-1, the J gene TRBJ2-3; TRBD2 aligns across 14 bases. The V gene end was trimmed by 5 bases and the J gene end by 4 bases; junction bases not matched to a gene: 8. The CDR3 is 16 amino acids. Germline-derived CDR1 and CDR2 are DFQATT and SNEGSKA (reference sequence).

The CDR3 bases are TGTGCCACCGGGCAGGGGGGAGGGCGTGGAACCTCAGTGAACACTGAAGCTTTCTTT. It codes for CATGQGGGRGTSVNTEAFF. V gene TRBV15 combines with J gene TRBJ1-1; TRBD1 matches 7 bases. This CDR3 has 19 amino acids. CDR1 and CDR2 from the germline V gene are LNHNV and YYDKDF (reference sequence). The V gene end was trimmed by 8 bases and the J gene end by 0 bases; junction bases not matched to a gene: 21.

CDR3 loop: CASRTVPGLSAPLHF. The CDR3 nucleotides read TGTGCCAGCAGAACGGTCCCGGGACTCTCGGCACCCCTCCACTTT. The chain links TRBV12-3 or TRBV12-4 to TRBJ1-6; possibly TRBD1 for D (5 bases). This CDR3 comprises 15 residues. The V gene lost 6 bases and the J gene lost 11 bases, with 20 bases spanning the gap.

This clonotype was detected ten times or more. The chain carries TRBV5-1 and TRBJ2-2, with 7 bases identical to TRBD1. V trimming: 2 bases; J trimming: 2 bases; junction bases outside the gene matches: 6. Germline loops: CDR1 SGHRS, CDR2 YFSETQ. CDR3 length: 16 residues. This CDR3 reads CASSLFGTANTGELFF. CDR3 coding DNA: TGCGCCAGCAGCTTATTTGGGACAGCCAACACCGGGGAGCTGTTTTTT.

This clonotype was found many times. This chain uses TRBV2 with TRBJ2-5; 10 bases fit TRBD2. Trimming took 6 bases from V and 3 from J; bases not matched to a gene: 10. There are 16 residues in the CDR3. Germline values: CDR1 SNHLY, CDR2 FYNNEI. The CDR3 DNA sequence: TGTGCCAGCAGCGAAACAGCGGGGGGGCCGAAAGAGACCCAGTACTTC. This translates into CASSETAGGPKETQYF.

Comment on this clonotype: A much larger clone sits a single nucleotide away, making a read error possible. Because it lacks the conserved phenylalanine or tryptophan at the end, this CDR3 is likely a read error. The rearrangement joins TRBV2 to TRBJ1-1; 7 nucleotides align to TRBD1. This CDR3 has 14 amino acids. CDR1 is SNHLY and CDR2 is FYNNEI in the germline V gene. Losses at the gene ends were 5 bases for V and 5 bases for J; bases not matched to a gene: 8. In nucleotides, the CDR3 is TGTGCCAGCAGTCTCACAGGGGCATATACTGAAGCTTTCTCT. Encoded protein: CASSLTGAYTEAFS.

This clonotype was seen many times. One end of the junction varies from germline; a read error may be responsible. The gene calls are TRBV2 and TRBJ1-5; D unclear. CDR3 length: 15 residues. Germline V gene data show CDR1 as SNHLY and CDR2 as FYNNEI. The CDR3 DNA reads TGTGCCAGCAGCGAAGGACGGGAAAGGAGTCAGCCCCAGCATTTT. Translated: CASSEGRERSQPQHF. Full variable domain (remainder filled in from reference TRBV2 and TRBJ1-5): EPEVTQTPSHQVTQMGQEVILRCVPISNHLYFYWYRQILGQKVEFLVSFYNNEISEKSEIFDDQFSVERPDGSNFTLKIRSTKLEDSAMYFCASSEGRERSQPQHFGDGTRLSIL.

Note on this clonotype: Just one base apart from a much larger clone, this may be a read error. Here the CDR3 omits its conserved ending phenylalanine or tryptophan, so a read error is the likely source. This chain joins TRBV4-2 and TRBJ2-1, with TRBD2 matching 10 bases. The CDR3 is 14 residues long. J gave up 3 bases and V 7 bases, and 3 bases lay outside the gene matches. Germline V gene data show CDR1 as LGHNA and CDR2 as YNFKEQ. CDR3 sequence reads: CASKAGGRYNEQFS. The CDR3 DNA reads TGTGCCAGCAAAGCGGGAGGGCGCTACAATGAGCAGTTCTCC.

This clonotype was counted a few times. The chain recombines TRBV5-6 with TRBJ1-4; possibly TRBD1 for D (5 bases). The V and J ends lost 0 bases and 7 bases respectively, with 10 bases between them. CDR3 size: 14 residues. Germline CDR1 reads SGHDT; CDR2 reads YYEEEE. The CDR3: CASSLEGTGEKLFF. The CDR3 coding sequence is TGTGCCAGCAGCTTGGAGGGGACGGGTGAAAAACTGTTTTTT.

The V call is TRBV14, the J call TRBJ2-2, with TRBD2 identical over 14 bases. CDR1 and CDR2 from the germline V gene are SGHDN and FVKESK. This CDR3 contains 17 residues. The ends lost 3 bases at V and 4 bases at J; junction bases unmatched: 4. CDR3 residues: CASSQGLAGDLTGELFF. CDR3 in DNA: TGTGCCAGCAGCCAGGGACTAGCGGGAGATCTCACCGGGGAGCTGTTTTTT.

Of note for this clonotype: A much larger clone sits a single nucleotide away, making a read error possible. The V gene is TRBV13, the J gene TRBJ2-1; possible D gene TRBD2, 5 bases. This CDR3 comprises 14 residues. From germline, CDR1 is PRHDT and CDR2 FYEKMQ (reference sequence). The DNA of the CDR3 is TGTGCCAGCAGCCCCGGTGGAGGCTACGATGAGCAGTTCTTC. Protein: CASSPGGGYDEQFF.

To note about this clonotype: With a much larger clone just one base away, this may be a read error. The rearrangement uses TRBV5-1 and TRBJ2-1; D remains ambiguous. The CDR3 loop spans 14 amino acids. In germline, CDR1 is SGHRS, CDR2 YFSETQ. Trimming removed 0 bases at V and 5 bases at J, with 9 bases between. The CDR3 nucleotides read TGCGCCAGCAGCTTGGGCCTTTCCCACAATGAGCAGTTCTTC. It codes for CASSLGLSHNEQFF.

In DNA form, the CDR3 reads TGTGCCAGCAGTGAATATAGCCCTAGTTCACCCCTCCACTTT. Amino acid sequence: CASSEYSPSSPLHF. The chain joins TRBV25-1 to TRBJ1-6, with no clear D. CDR1 MGHDK and CDR2 SYGVNS come from the germline V gene. Trimming cost V 0 bases and J 9 bases, with 9 bases left between them. The length of the CDR3 is 14 residues. The complete variable domain, with remaining parts taken from reference TRBV25-1 and TRBJ1-6, reads EADIYQTPRYLVIGTGKKITLECSQTMGHDKMYWYQQDPGMELHLIHYSYGVNSTEKGDLSSESTVSRIRTEHFPLTLESARPSHTSQYLCASSEYSPSSPLHFGNGTRLTVT.

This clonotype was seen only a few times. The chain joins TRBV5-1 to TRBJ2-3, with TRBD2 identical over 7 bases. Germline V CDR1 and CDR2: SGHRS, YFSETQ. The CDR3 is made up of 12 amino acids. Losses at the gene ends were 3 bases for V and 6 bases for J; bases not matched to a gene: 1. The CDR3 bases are TGCGCCAGCAGCTGGGGGGGGGATACGCAGTATTTT. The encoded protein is CASSWGGDTQYF. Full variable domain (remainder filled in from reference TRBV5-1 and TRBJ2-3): KAGVTQTPRYLIKTRGQQVTLSCSPISGHRSVSWYQQTPGQGLQFLFEYFSETQRNKGNFPGRFSGRQFSNSRSEMNVSTLELGDSALYLCASSWGGDTQYFGPGTRLTVL.

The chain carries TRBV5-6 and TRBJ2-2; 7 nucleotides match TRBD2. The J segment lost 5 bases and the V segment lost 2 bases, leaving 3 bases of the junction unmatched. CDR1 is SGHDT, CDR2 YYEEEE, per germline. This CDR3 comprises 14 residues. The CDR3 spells CASSFGSGTGELFF. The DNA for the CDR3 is TGTGCCAGCAGCTTTGGTAGCGGGACCGGGGAGCTGTTTTTT.

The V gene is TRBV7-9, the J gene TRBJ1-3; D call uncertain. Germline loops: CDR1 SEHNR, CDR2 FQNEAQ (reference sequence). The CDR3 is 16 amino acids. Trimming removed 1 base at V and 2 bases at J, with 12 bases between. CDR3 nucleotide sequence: TGTGCCAGCAGCTTAGGCCTAGGCAGAACTGGAAACACCATATATTTT. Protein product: CASSLGLGRTGNTIYF.

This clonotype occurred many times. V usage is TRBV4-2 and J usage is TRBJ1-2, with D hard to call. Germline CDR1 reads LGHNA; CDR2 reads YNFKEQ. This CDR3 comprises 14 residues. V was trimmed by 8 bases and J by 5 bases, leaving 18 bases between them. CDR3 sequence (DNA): TGTGCCAGCTCCTCTGGAACAGCCATTTATGGCTACACCTTC. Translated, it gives CASSSGTAIYGYTF.

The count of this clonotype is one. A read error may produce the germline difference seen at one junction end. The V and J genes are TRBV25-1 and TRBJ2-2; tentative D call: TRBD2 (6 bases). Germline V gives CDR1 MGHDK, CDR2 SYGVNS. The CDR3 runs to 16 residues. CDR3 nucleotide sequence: TGTGCCAGCAGTGCACTAGCTATCGCGAACACCGGGGAGTTGTTTTTT. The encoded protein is CASSALAIANTGELFF. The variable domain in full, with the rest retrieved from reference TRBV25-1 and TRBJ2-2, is EADIYQTPRYLVIGTGKKITLECSQTMGHDKMYWYQQDPGMELHLIHYSYGVNSTEKGDLSSESTVSRIRTEHFPLTLESARPSHTSQYLCASSALAIANTGELFFGEGSRLTVL.

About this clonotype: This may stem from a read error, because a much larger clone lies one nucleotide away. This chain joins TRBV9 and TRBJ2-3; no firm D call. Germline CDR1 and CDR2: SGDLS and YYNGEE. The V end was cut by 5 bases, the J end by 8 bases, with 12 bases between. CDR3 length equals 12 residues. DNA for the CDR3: TGTGCCAGCAGTGGAAACCTGGGTACGCAGTATTTT. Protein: CASSGNLGTQYF.

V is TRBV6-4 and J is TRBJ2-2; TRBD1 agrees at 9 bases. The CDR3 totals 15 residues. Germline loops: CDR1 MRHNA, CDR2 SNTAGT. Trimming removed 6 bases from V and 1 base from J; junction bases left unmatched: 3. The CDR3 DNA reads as TGTGCCAGCAGCGACAGGGGGATGAACACCGGGGAGCTGTTTTTT. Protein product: CASSDRGMNTGELFF.